This record covers a single T cell receptor (beta chain). The target of this receptor is not known. Base-call qualities are not available, and no considerably larger clone is one nucleotide away. Measured from the cysteine to the phenylalanine, the CDR3 is 12 residues long. Only the CDR3 DNA is retained, 36 bases long and in frame from the first base. V is shortened by 7 bases, J by 4 bases, and the region joining them spans 7 bases. CDR1 KGHDR and CDR2 SFDVKD were looked up in the germline V gene. This specimen comes from a study of blood T cell repertoires in COVID-19 (dated by TCRdb to 2020 to 2021). For the wider study: Samples covering the acute and convalescent phases of COVID-19 were provided by collaborators in the United States, Italy and Spain. The material from the prospective study consisted of cDNA or gDNA derived from T cells, B-cell-depleted T cells, or PBMCs. Subjects who had been exposed to COVID-19, were actively infected with it, or had recovered from it provided the deeply sampled blood TCRbeta repertoires that made up the dataset. A freely available public database, intended as a resource for researchers studying the immune response to SARS-CoV-2, is where the repertoires were released. Samples were obtained from the ongoing ImmuneRACE study (first 160 participants) and from about 1,300 subjects provided by 6 global collaborators. The sample metadata nearly always contained a de-identified subject ID, COVID-19 status, age in years and sex. HLA class I and class II types, where available, came from metadata supplied by the sample provider rather than from assay-based typing. The research as a whole found: Clinical and demographic metadata were provided uncurated, with the amount varying by source and participant.

In the prospective study, participants were about 18 to 95 years old, resided in about two dozen geographic areas of the United States, and were enrolled through a virtual design. To assign participants to cohorts, the prospective study relied on clinical history that participants themselves reported in a screening survey and a study questionnaire. In the prospective study, whole blood, serum and a nasopharyngeal or oropharyngeal swab were collected from each participant by mobile phlebotomists. Additional blood draws and questionnaires over an approximately 2-month period could optionally be provided by prospective study participants. Prospective study blood samples were shipped either frozen or at room temperature before DNA extraction. The immunoSEQ Assay, a bias-controlled multiplex PCR, was used to amplify TCRbeta CDR3 regions from genomic DNA. On the authors' methods: The number of nucleated cells in each sample was estimated by amplification of reference gene primers within the assay. To quantify the absolute abundance of each unique TCRbeta CDR3 rearrangement, sequence reads were collapsed and filtered. For each sample, productive Simpson clonality was calculated as the square root of Simpson's diversity index across productive rearrangements. Imported from immuneACCESS, the table was reduced by TCRdb to in-frame sequences with V and J called. These copies leave out some clones; in studies compared against another copy, an unresolved V gene accounts for under half, and the cause of the remainder is not known. V and J calls and clone size are those listed in that table; D and trimming were worked out from the DNA. In this sample the table shows about 220,000 clones, about 91% of which occur a single time. The ten top clones hold 2% to 3% of the sample.

Material for sequencing was PBMCs or T cells enriched from blood (not recorded which). The rearrangement combines TRBV24-1 with TRBJ2-1, and the D gene may be TRBD1, 5 bases matching. The receptor comes from a woman between 40 and 50 years old with acute COVID-19. The sequence in DNA is TGTGCCACCAGGGGGCTATACAATGAGCAGTTCTTC. Translation gives CATRGLYNEQFF.